A single sample gave rise to the 27 T cell receptor beta chains below, sequenced in a study of blood T cell repertoires in COVID-19. Sequencing was performed with immunoSEQ multiplex PCR; in TCRdb, only in-frame clones are kept and a portion is missing. The sample contains 200,000 or so clones, roughly four fifths of which appear only once. Sequenced sample: peripheral blood. Receptors were obtained from a woman between 25 and 40 years old with acute or convalescent COVID-19.

The V and J genes are TRBV9 and TRBJ2-2, with D tentatively TRBD1 (6 bases). The CDR3 is 17 residues long. Germline assignment: CDR1 SGDLS and CDR2 YYNGEE. Trimming stripped 3 bases from V and 5 bases from J, with 20 bases between. CDR3 coding DNA: TGTGCCAGCAGCGCCCCAAAACAGGGCGGTGGGACCGGGGAGCTGTTTTTT. Residues: CASSAPKQGGGTGELFF.

The rearrangement joins TRBV6-1 to TRBJ2-3; D unresolved. V lost 0 bases and J lost 7, with 8 bases in between. CDR3 size: 13 residues. Germline V gene sequence: CDR1 MNHNS, CDR2 SASEGT. CDR3 coding DNA: TGTGCCAGCAGTGAAGCCCTTGACTATACGCAGTATTTT. Protein sequence: CASSEALDYTQYF.

The chain employs TRBV27 and TRBJ2-3; TRBD2 agrees at 11 bases. The V gene's germline CDR1 is MNHEY and CDR2 SMNVEV (reference sequence). V trimming: 6 bases; J trimming: 0 bases; junction bases outside the gene matches: 8. The length of the CDR3 is 17 residues. Written as DNA, the CDR3 is TGTGCCAGCAGGAGGGTAGCGGGAGGGGAAAGCACAGATACGCAGTATTTT. The encoded protein is CASRRVAGGESTDTQYF.

The chain is built from TRBV18 and TRBJ1-2, with 7 bases lining up with TRBD1. The CDR3 extends over 14 amino acids. From germline, CDR1 is KGHSH and CDR2 LQKENI. V dropped 4 bases and J dropped 4; count of bases not matched to a gene: 6. DNA for the CDR3: TGTGCCAGCTCACTCGACAGGGACGGCTATGGCTACACCTTC. Residues: CASSLDRDGYGYTF.

This clone has just one count. The chain joins TRBV3-1 (or the pseudogene TRBV3-2) to TRBJ2-3; 7 nucleotides match TRBD1. Germline loops: CDR1 LGHDT, CDR2 YNNKEL (reference sequence). The ends lost 4 bases at V and 4 bases at J; junction bases unmatched: 8. The CDR3 covers 15 residues. DNA for the CDR3: TGTGCCAGCAGCCGACAGGGCGTGGGGGCAGATACGCAGTATTTT. Its protein product is CASSRQGVGADTQYF.

V gene TRBV7-9 combines with J gene TRBJ1-5; TRBD1 aligns across 7 bases. The CDR3 runs to 15 residues. CDR1 is SEHNR and CDR2 is FQNEAQ in the germline V gene (reference sequence). Germline trimming cut 3 bases from V and 3 bases from J; bases unmatched to any gene: 5. The CDR3 DNA sequence: TGTGCCAGCAGCTTGGGACAGTGGGACAATCAGCCCCAGCATTTT. Its translation is CASSLGQWDNQPQHF.

This sequence joins TRBV10-2 and TRBJ2-7; 9 bases agree with TRBD1. With V trimmed by 4 bases and J by 2 bases, 3 bases remained unmatched. This CDR3 region has 14 residues. Germline values: CDR1 WSHSY, CDR2 SAAADI. In DNA form, the CDR3 reads TGCGCCAGCAGTGTAGGGGACAGGGCCTACGAGCAGTACTTC. It is translated as CASSVGDRAYEQYF.

The gene calls are TRBV5-1 and TRBJ2-7; TRBD1 matches at 10 bases. This CDR3 comprises 15 residues. V shed 3 bases and J 2 bases; nucleotides not matched to a gene: 5. Per the germline V gene, CDR1 is SGHRS and CDR2 is YFSETQ. The CDR3 DNA reads TGCGCCAGCAGCTCCGGACAGGGGGTTCCCTACGAGCAGTACTTC. The encoded protein is CASSSGQGVPYEQYF.

The chain uses TRBV28 and TRBJ1-2; D not resolved. V was pared by 8 bases and J by 4 bases, with 17 bases between. The CDR3 is 14 residues long. Germline V gene lookup returns CDR1 MDHEN and CDR2 SYDVKM. The CDR3 loop is CASHPGSFFYGYTF. Written as DNA, the CDR3 is TGTGCCAGCCACCCGGGGTCCTTCTTCTATGGCTACACCTTC.

This clone has only a few counts. The rearrangement links TRBV19 to TRBJ1-5; D gene ambiguous. The CDR3 sequence is 17 residues long. CDR1 is LNHDA and CDR2 is SQIVND in the germline V gene (reference sequence). The germline V and J ends were trimmed by 5 bases and 15 bases, with 32 bases remaining between them. CDR3 protein: CASSSRGIDGVYGIGHF. CDR3 sequence (DNA): TGTGCCAGTAGTTCCCGAGGGATAGACGGGGTATACGGAATTGGGCATTTT.

This chain joins TRBV2 and TRBJ2-2, with TRBD1 matching over 7 bases. The CDR3 runs 16 residues. Per germline, CDR1 SNHLY and CDR2 FYNNEI. V lost 6 bases, J lost 0 bases, and 7 bases stayed unmatched. CDR3 loop: CASRRGPTANTGELFF. CDR3 nucleotide sequence: TGTGCCAGCAGAAGGGGGCCGACGGCGAACACCGGGGAGCTGTTTTTT.

The gene calls are TRBV4-1 and TRBJ1-1, with TRBD1 identical over 7 bases. The CDR3 totals 15 residues. V dropped 1 base and J dropped 4; count of bases not matched to a gene: 6. CDR1 is MGHRA and CDR2 is YSYEKL in the germline V gene. The CDR3 spells CASSQAVTGVTEAFF. The CDR3 DNA sequence: TGCGCCAGCAGCCAAGCAGTAACAGGGGTCACTGAAGCTTTCTTT.

The V call is TRBV5-1, the J call TRBJ2-1, with 7 positions matching TRBD2. J lost 7 bases, V lost 4 bases, and 11 bases had no gene match. Germline CDR1 reads SGHRS; CDR2 reads YFSETQ. The CDR3 runs to 15 residues. The CDR3 sequence is CASSERDLAFNEQFF. CDR3 nucleotides: TGCGCCAGCAGCGAGCGGGACTTAGCCTTTAATGAGCAGTTCTTC.

This clone was recorded once. The CDR3 DNA is TGTGCCTGGGACAGGGTAAATTCACCCCTCCACTTT. It codes for CAWDRVNSPLHF. J is TRBJ1-6 and V is TRBV30; TRBD1 aligns across 7 bases. The V gene end was trimmed by 5 bases and the J gene end by 7 bases; junction bases not matched to a gene: 2. This CDR3 spans 12 amino acids. Germline CDR1 is GTSNPN and CDR2 is SVGIG (reference sequence).

This chain links TRBV5-1 with TRBJ2-2, with a weak D call TRBD1 (5 bases). CDR1 is SGHRS and CDR2 is YFSETQ in the germline V gene. V lost 2 bases, J lost 7 bases, and 15 bases lay in between. The CDR3 runs to 15 residues. The CDR3 is CASSFIGARSGELFF. CDR3 DNA sequence: TGCGCCAGCAGCTTTATAGGGGCTCGGAGCGGGGAGCTGTTTTTT.

The chain employs TRBV10-3 and TRBJ1-3, with 8 bases fitting TRBD1. Germline loops: CDR1 ENHRY, CDR2 SYGVKD. Unmatched junction bases numbered 8, after V lost 0 bases and J lost 4 bases. The CDR3 length is 17 residues. CDR3 bases: TGTGCCATCAGTGAGTCCGGACAGGGTTTGTCCGGAAACACCATATATTTT. Protein: CAISESGQGLSGNTIYF.

V gene TRBV25-1 combines with J gene TRBJ2-7, with TRBD2 matching 8 bases. Trimming cost V 8 bases and J 1 base; bases outside gene matches: 10. This CDR3 spans 15 amino acids. The V gene's germline CDR1 is MGHDK and CDR2 SYGVNS. The CDR3 DNA follows: TGTGCCAGCCGAACCGGGACTAGTGGGTCCTACGAGCAGTACTTC. It codes for CASRTGTSGSYEQYF.

This clone was seen just once. The chain uses TRBV5-1 and TRBJ2-2, with 7 bases fitting TRBD2. The V and J ends lost 4 bases and 2 bases, in that order; junction bases with no gene match: 8. The CDR3 has 16 amino acids. Germline loops: CDR1 SGHRS, CDR2 YFSETQ. The CDR3 protein is CASSLPAGDNTGELFF. DNA of the CDR3: TGCGCCAGCAGCCTCCCGGCGGGAGATAACACCGGGGAGCTGTTTTTT.

The chain recombines TRBV30 with TRBJ2-7, with 10 bases identical to TRBD2. Germline values: CDR1 GTSNPN, CDR2 SVGIG (reference sequence). J was trimmed by 6 bases and V by 0 bases; bases with no gene match: 5. This CDR3 spans 14 amino acids. The CDR3 reads CAWSVSGGAGEQYF. The CDR3 DNA sequence: TGTGCCTGGAGTGTCAGCGGGGGGGCCGGCGAGCAGTACTTC. The whole variable domain, filled in from reference TRBV30 and TRBJ2-7, reads SQTIHQWPATLVQPVGSPLSLECTVEGTSNPNLYWYRQAAGRGLQLLFYSVGIGQISSEVPQNLSASRPQDRQFILSSKKLLLSDSGFYLCAWSVSGGAGEQYFGPGTRLTVT.

This chain links TRBV4-2 with TRBJ1-5, with 8 nucleotides matching TRBD1. Germline V lookup: CDR1 LGHNA, CDR2 YNFKEQ. The junction had 2 bases not matched to a gene; V was cut back by 0 bases and J by 4 bases. The CDR3 extends over 15 amino acids. As DNA, the CDR3 is TGTGCCAGCAGCCAAGAACAGGGGGTAAATCAGCCCCAGCATTTT. Its protein product is CASSQEQGVNQPQHF.

The rearrangement uses TRBV2 and TRBJ2-1; maybe TRBD1 (5 bases). The CDR3 runs to 14 residues. Trimming left V 5 bases short and J 7 bases short, with 15 bases between. Germline V gene lookup returns CDR1 SNHLY and CDR2 FYNNEI. The CDR3 protein is CASSRQGMLNEQFF. The CDR3 DNA sequence: TGTGCCAGCAGTCGCCAGGGTATGTTAAATGAGCAGTTCTTC.

The rearrangement links TRBV10-2 to TRBJ2-1, with 11 nucleotides matching TRBD2. In germline, CDR1 is WSHSY, CDR2 SAAADI. There are 16 residues in the CDR3. Unmatched junction bases numbered 9, after V lost 2 bases and J lost 9 bases. The CDR3 spells CASSEALAGGRVEQFF. CDR3 coding DNA: TGCGCCAGCAGTGAGGCTCTAGCGGGGGGCCGGGTTGAGCAGTTCTTC.

This clone occurred once. CDR3 DNA sequence: TGTGCCAGCAGCTTGAGTATGAACACTGAAGCTTTCTTT. Its protein product is CASSLSMNTEAFF. The chain recombines TRBV7-8 with TRBJ1-1; D is unclear. Germline V gene lookup returns CDR1 SGHVS and CDR2 FQNEAQ. This CDR3 contains 13 residues. V shed 3 bases and J shed 0 bases, with 5 bases lying between them.

The rearrangement uses TRBV28 and TRBJ2-2; 7 bases map to TRBD2. CDR3 length: 14 residues. V gave up 6 bases and J gave up 4 bases; unmatched junction bases: 5. The V gene's germline CDR1 is MDHEN and CDR2 SYDVKM. The CDR3 here is CASRTGGSTGELFF. CDR3 nucleotides: TGTGCCAGCAGGACCGGGGGGAGCACCGGGGAGCTGTTTTTT.

The V call is TRBV27, the J call TRBJ1-3; D call uncertain. CDR1 and CDR2 (germline): MNHEY, SMNVEV (reference sequence). The CDR3 is 16 amino acids. V shed 1 base and J shed 1 base, with 11 bases lying between them. The CDR3 region has the DNA TGTGCCAGCAGTTTATACGGATCGGGATCTGGAAACACCATATATTTT. Amino acid sequence: CASSLYGSGSGNTIYF.

J is TRBJ1-1 and V is TRBV27, with TRBD1 identical over 7 bases. Germline lookup yields CDR1 MNHEY and CDR2 SMNVEV (reference sequence). The V segment lost 3 bases and the J segment 5 bases; nucleotides outside the gene matches: 3. This CDR3 region has 13 residues. CDR3 nucleotides: TGTGCCAGCAGTTTGTCAGGGGGAACTGAAGCTTTCTTT. As protein: CASSLSGGTEAFF.

V and J are TRBV6-2 or TRBV6-3 and TRBJ2-3; 11 positions match TRBD2. Trimming took 2 bases from V and 6 from J; bases not matched to a gene: 22. Germline CDR1 reads MNHEY; CDR2 reads SVGEGT. The CDR3 is 21 residues long. The CDR3: CASSYRRSFSGRAPGADTQYF. The CDR3 bases are TGTGCCAGCAGTTACCGCCGGTCCTTTAGCGGGAGGGCCCCTGGGGCTGATACGCAGTATTTT.